The entry below gives a single TCR beta chain sequence along with its context. These data belong to a study of regulatory T cells in long-lasting Graves disease. Overall study: Antithyroid drug exposure in newly diagnosed Graves' patients had lasted under 3 months.

Combining iRepertoire HTBI primers with Arm-PCR of CDR3 regions, the authors built TCR beta libraries. TCRdb independently ran MiXCR on the multiplex PCR reads; one entry per CDR3 protein. The table records roughly 380,000 distinct CDR3 sequences, 15% to 18% of them present only once. Time point of the sample: newly diagnosed GD, antithyroid drugs for less than 3 months. RNA extracted from PBMCs served as the sequencing template. Peripheral blood, 8.5 to 10 milliliters per patient, was collected in EDTA tubes. The sample was peripheral blood mononuclear cells (PBMCs), taken at new diagnosis, from a patient treated with antithyroid drugs. This clonotype was sampled from a female donor with Graves disease.

Written as DNA, the CDR3 is TGCGCCAGCAGTGACGGGCCTTCGGCTTTCTTT. This gives the protein CASSDGPSAFF. The rearrangement links TRBV10-2 to TRBJ1-1; no clear D gene. The V and J ends lost 3 bases and 11 bases respectively, with 10 bases between them. Germline V gene lookup returns CDR1 WSHSY and CDR2 SAAADI. The CDR3 covers 11 residues.